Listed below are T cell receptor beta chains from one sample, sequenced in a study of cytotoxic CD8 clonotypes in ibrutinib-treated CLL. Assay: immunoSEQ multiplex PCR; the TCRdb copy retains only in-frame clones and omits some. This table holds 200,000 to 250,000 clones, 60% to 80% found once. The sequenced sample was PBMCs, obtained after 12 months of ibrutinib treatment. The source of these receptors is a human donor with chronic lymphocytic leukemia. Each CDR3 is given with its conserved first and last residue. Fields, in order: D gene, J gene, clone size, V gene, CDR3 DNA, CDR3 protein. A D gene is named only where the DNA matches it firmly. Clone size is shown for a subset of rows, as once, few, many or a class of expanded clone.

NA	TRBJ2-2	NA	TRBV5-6	TGTGCCAGCAGCTTGGACCTCTGGCGAACCGGGGAGCTGTTTTTT	CASSLDLWRTGELFF
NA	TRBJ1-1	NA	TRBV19	TGTGCCAGTAGTATAACAGGAACATCCCCCAACACTGAAGCTTTCTTT	CASSITGTSPNTEAFF
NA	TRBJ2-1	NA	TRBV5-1	TGCGCCAGCAGCTCGACGGGAGTAATAGGGGATGAGCAGTTCTTC	CASSSTGVIGDEQFF
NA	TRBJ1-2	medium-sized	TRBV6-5	TGTGCCAGCGGATTTAACTATGGCTACACCTTC	CASGFNYGYTF
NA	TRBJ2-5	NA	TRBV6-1	TGTGCCAGCAGTGAATCCGGAGGCCAAGAGACCCAGTACTTC	CASSESGGQETQYF
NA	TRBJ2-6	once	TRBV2	TGTGCCAGCAGTCGCCAGGGGGGGATCTCTGGGGCCAACGTCCTGACTTTC	CASSRQGGISGANVLTF
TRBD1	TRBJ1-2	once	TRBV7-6	TGTGCCAGCAGCTTGGGACAGGGGAGGGGTGGCTACACCTTC	CASSLGQGRGGYTF
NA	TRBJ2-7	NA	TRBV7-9	TGTGCCAGCAGCTTATTGTCAGGGAGTGGCGAGCAGTACTTC	CASSLLSGSGEQYF
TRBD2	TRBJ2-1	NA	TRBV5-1	TGCGCCAGCAGCGCCGGGGCGCGGGGGGGCTCGAATGAGCAGTTCTTC	CASSAGARGGSNEQFF
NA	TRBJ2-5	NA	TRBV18	TGTGCCAGCTCACCTAATGCTGAAAAGACCCAGTACTTC	CASSPNAEKTQYF
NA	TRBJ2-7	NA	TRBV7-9	TGTGCCAGCAGCTCTACTTTAGAGTCCTTTTACGAGCAGTACTTC	CASSSTLESFYEQYF
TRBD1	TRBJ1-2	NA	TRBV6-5	TGTGCCAGCAGCCCCGTACAGGGGGCGGGCTACACCTTC	CASSPVQGAGYTF
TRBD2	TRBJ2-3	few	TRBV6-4	TGTGCCAGCAGTGGAACGGGGGGGCCGGGAGATACGCAGTATTTT	CASSGTGGPGDTQYF
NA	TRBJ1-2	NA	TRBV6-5	TGTGCCAGCAGTCATTATTCGACGGACATCGCGGGCTACACCTTC	CASSHYSTDIAGYTF
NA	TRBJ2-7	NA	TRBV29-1	TGCAGCGCGTCCCCCAGGGGGGGTCACTACGAGCAGTACTTC	CSASPRGGHYEQYF
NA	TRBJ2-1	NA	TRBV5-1	TGCGCCAGCAGCTTGAGTCAGGGGAGCTCCTACAATGAGCAGTTCTTC	CASSLSQGSSYNEQFF
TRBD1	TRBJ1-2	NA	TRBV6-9	TGTGCCAGCAGTTATTCCTACCGGGACAGGGGGCTCTTTGGCTACACCTTC	CASSYSYRDRGLFGYTF
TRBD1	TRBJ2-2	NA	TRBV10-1	TGCGCCAGCAGTGAGACCCGGGACAGGGTTACGGGAACCGGGGAGCTGTTTTTT	CASSETRDRVTGTGELFF
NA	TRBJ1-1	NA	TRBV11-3	TGTGCCAGCAGCGGAGGGGGGAGCACTGAAGCTTTCTTT	CASSGGGSTEAFF
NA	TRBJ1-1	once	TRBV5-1	TGCGCCAGCAGCTTTGGGGGGTTGAACACTGAAGCTTTCTTT	CASSFGGLNTEAFF